This T cell receptor (beta chain) was identified in a study of cytomegalovirus exposure and HLA in healthy donors. Whole-study findings and limits: TRBV6-2, TRBV6-3 and other indistinguishable V segments were excluded. The study recorded around 160 TCR beta chains that were cytomegalovirus-associated. For most TCR beta V segments, an earlier analysis put the productive rate at about 90% or about 30% of the time.

This clone was counted a few times. The target antigen is unknown. The PCR made use of 60 Vbeta and 13 Jbeta primers. Here immunoSEQ multiplex PCR was the method, and the copy in TCRdb shows in-frame clones only, minus some. The sample lists about 190,000 clones; about 80% were seen once. The germline gives CDR1 MRHNA, CDR2 SNTAGT. This CDR3 has 15 residues. Germline trimming cut 5 bases from V and 4 bases from J; bases unmatched to any gene: 4. The V gene is TRBV6-4, the J gene TRBJ2-3; 12 positions match TRBD2. The receptor comes from a boy between 10 and 17 years old in good health and CMV-seronegative. Sequencing input: PBMCs. The CDR3 DNA sequence: TGTGCCAGCAGTTCGACTAGCGGGAGCCCAGATACGCAGTATTTT. Encoded protein: CASSSTSGSPDTQYF.